A single sample gave rise to the 27 T cell receptor beta chains below, sequenced in a study of shared clonotypes between healthy human individuals. Libraries were prepared by immunoSEQ multiplex PCR; TCRdb keeps only in-frame clonotypes and omits some of them. The data hold around 320,000 clones, with 87% observed a single time. The sequencing input was memory CD8+ T cells sorted from blood. The sample's subset: CD45RO+ cells pooled with CCR7-negative TemRA cells. All receptors come from a man aged 18 to 29 in good health.

CDR3 in DNA: TGTGCCAGCAGCCCCGGGACAGGGCGTAAAAATGAAAAACTGTTTTTT. Encoded protein: CASSPGTGRKNEKLFF. V is TRBV7-9 and J is TRBJ1-4; 9 positions agree with TRBD1. Per the germline V gene, CDR1 is SEHNR and CDR2 is FQNEAQ (reference sequence). This CDR3 contains 16 residues. Trimming cost V 5 bases and J 5 bases; bases outside gene matches: 9.

The count of this clone is one. The V and J genes are TRBV7-8 and TRBJ2-5; perhaps TRBD2 as D (6 bases). V was shortened by 3 bases and J by 9 bases, with 14 bases between the two germline ends. Germline CDR1 and CDR2: SGHVS and FQNEAQ. The length of the CDR3 is 13 residues. DNA for the CDR3: TGTGCCAGCAGCTTTGACGGGGGTTGGGCCCAGTACTTC. It encodes CASSFDGGWAQYF.

V is TRBV14 and J is TRBJ2-1; D is perhaps TRBD2 (7 bases). CDR1 and CDR2 from the germline V gene are SGHDN and FVKESK. V was pared by 4 bases and J by 6 bases, with 10 bases between. The CDR3 spans 13 residues. CDR3 bases: TGTGCCAGCAGCCCGGGGGGCGGCAATGAGCAGTTCTTC. Translating it yields CASSPGGGNEQFF.

The rearrangement links TRBV7-2 to TRBJ2-1; D gene unclear. V was shortened by 1 base and J by 3 bases, with 10 bases between the two germline ends. Germline values: CDR1 SGHTA, CDR2 FQGNSA. The CDR3 is 15 residues long. The CDR3: CASSLEGRLYNEQFF. CDR3 nucleotides: TGTGCCAGCAGCTTAGAAGGGCGGCTCTACAATGAGCAGTTCTTC.

The table lists this clone with a few counts. This chain uses TRBV4-1 with TRBJ1-2; no clear D. Germline V gene lookup returns CDR1 MGHRA and CDR2 YSYEKL. V was shortened by 2 bases and J by 3 bases, with 7 bases between the two germline ends. There are 13 residues in the CDR3. CDR3 protein: CASSQTTYYGYTF. The CDR3 DNA follows: TGCGCCAGCAGCCAAACGACATACTATGGCTACACCTTC.

The chain uses TRBV6-5 and TRBJ1-5; no reliable D call. Trimming stripped 8 bases from V and 0 bases from J, with 11 bases between. This CDR3 is 14 amino acids long. Germline V lookup: CDR1 MNHEY, CDR2 SVGAGI. The CDR3: CASGENDSNQPQHF. The CDR3 bases are TGTGCCAGCGGGGAGAACGATAGCAATCAGCCCCAGCATTTT.

The chain combines TRBV4-1 with TRBJ2-5; 8 bases agree with TRBD2. Germline V gives CDR1 MGHRA, CDR2 YSYEKL. With 2 bases clipped from V and 1 base from J, the junction kept 12 bases outside the gene matches. The CDR3 contains 18 residues. DNA for the CDR3: TGCGCCAGCAGCCAAAGAAGACCAGCGGGGGCCCTCCAAGAGACCCAGTACTTC. The encoded protein is CASSQRRPAGALQETQYF.

The J gene is TRBJ2-1, the V gene TRBV4-3, with 13 bases matching TRBD2. CDR1 LGHNA and CDR2 YSLEER come from the germline V gene. J was trimmed by 0 bases and V by 1 base; bases with no gene match: 6. The CDR3 covers 19 residues. The CDR3 is CASSQALAGGPGSYNEQFF. The DNA for the CDR3 is TGCGCCAGCAGCCAAGCACTAGCGGGAGGGCCTGGCTCCTACAATGAGCAGTTCTTC.

In DNA form, the CDR3 reads TGTGCCAGCAGCTCCGCGGACAGAAAAGAGACCCAGTACTTC. Its protein is CASSSADRKETQYF. The V call is TRBV11-2, the J call TRBJ2-5; D possibly corresponds to TRBD1 (6 bases). The germline gives CDR1 SGHAT, CDR2 FQNNGV. The CDR3 is 14 amino acids. V was shortened by 4 bases and J by 3 bases, with 12 bases between the two germline ends.

This chain connects TRBV5-6 to TRBJ1-1, with D perhaps TRBD1 (6 bases). Per the germline V gene, CDR1 is SGHDT and CDR2 is YYEEEE. This CDR3 is built from 15 residues. Trimming cost V 3 bases and J 2 bases, with 14 bases left between them. The chain's CDR3 is CASSWGDNGNTEAFF. The CDR3 bases are TGTGCCAGCAGCTGGGGGGACAACGGTAACACTGAAGCTTTCTTT.

V is TRBV6-1 and J is TRBJ1-6; D perhaps matches TRBD1 (5 bases). CDR1 MNHNS and CDR2 SASEGT come from the germline V gene. This CDR3 is built from 14 residues. The V end lost 3 bases, the J end lost 6 bases, and 9 bases lay between the germline ends. Here the CDR3 DNA reads TGTGCCAGCAGTGATCTGGGGGGTAATTCACCCCTCCACTTT. Protein product: CASSDLGGNSPLHF.

V is TRBV5-4 and J is TRBJ2-2, with D unresolved. The CDR3 has 16 amino acids. Trimming removed 1 base at V and 0 bases at J, with 10 bases between. The germline CDR1 and CDR2 sequences are SGHNT and YYREEE (reference sequence). The CDR3 protein is CASSLRLGTNTGELFF. The CDR3 region has the DNA TGTGCCAGCAGCTTGAGATTGGGGACGAACACCGGGGAGCTGTTTTTT.

This clone is a singleton in its sample. The rearrangement links TRBV28 to TRBJ2-7; D unclear. The CDR3 contains 11 residues. The germline V gene encodes CDR1 MDHEN and CDR2 SYDVKM. Trimming shortened V by 3 bases and J by 3 bases, and 3 bases separated the two germline ends. As DNA, the CDR3 is TGTGCCAGCAGTTTTGACTACGAGCAGTACTTC. As protein: CASSFDYEQYF.

The chain employs TRBV10-3 and TRBJ1-1; D ambiguous. The V end was cut by 4 bases, the J end by 0 bases, with 12 bases between. Germline-derived CDR1 and CDR2 are ENHRY and SYGVKD. This CDR3 spans 15 amino acids. DNA of the CDR3: TGTGCCATCAGTGGGTCGCCGTTTATGAACACTGAAGCTTTCTTT. Its translation is CAISGSPFMNTEAFF.

The chain combines TRBV7-2 with TRBJ2-7, with 9 positions matching TRBD1. The CDR3 sequence is 15 residues long. The V gene end was trimmed by 5 bases and the J gene end by 3 bases; junction bases not matched to a gene: 8. Germline-derived CDR1 and CDR2 are SGHTA and FQGNSA. The CDR3 DNA follows: TGTGCCAGCAGCCTCGCCGGGACAGGGTTCTACGAGCAGTACTTC. Protein product: CASSLAGTGFYEQYF.

This chain uses TRBV9 with TRBJ2-5; D is ambiguous. This CDR3 region has 14 residues. Germline assignment: CDR1 SGDLS and CDR2 YYNGEE. Between the trimmed V and J ends, which lost 0 bases and 4 bases, there was a span of 10 bases. CDR3 amino acids: CASSVGGTGETQYF. The CDR3 nucleotides are TGTGCCAGCAGCGTAGGGGGAACGGGAGAGACCCAGTACTTC.

The CDR3: CASRRHGVYTGELFF. The CDR3 bases are TGTGCCAGCAGGCGCCATGGGGTTTACACCGGGGAGCTGTTTTTT. This chain connects TRBV7-9 to TRBJ2-2, with D hard to call. CDR3 length: 15 amino acids. The V end was cut by 6 bases, the J end by 3 bases, with 14 bases between. Germline CDR1 reads SEHNR; CDR2 reads FQNEAQ (reference sequence).

This chain uses TRBV7-9 with TRBJ1-2; D is uncertain. The length of the CDR3 is 15 residues. Per the germline V gene, CDR1 is SEHNR and CDR2 is FQNEAQ (reference sequence). V was clipped by 4 bases and J by 5 bases, with 17 bases between them. The CDR3 DNA is TGTGCCAGCAGCTCCCATCCGGACGGATATTATGGCTACACCTTC. Protein product: CASSSHPDGYYGYTF. Full variable domain (outside the CDR3, taken from reference TRBV7-9 and TRBJ1-2): DTGVSQNPRHKITKRGQNVTFRCDPISEHNRLYWYRQTLGQGPEFLTYFQNEAQLEKSRLLSDRFSAERPKGSFSTLEIQRTEQGDSAMYLCASSSHPDGYYGYTFGSGTRLTVV.

The V gene is TRBV27, the J gene TRBJ2-1; tentatively, D is TRBD1 or TRBD2 (5 bases each). This CDR3 has 15 amino acids. CDR1 is MNHEY and CDR2 is SMNVEV in the germline V gene (reference sequence). V lost 6 bases to trimming and J lost 6 bases, with 18 bases between them. The CDR3 DNA follows: TGTGCCAGCAGCCAATTACCCGGGACGTCCAATGAGCAGTTCTTC. Encoded protein: CASSQLPGTSNEQFF.

This rearrangement joins TRBV7-2 to TRBJ1-5; no firm D call. V lost 1 base to trimming and J lost 1 base, with 11 bases between them. From germline, CDR1 is SGHTA and CDR2 FQGNSA. This CDR3 comprises 16 residues. The CDR3 DNA follows: TGTGCCAGCAGCTTAGGCTCACCCATCAGCAATCAGCCCCAGCATTTT. Translation gives CASSLGSPISNQPQHF.

The chain is built from TRBV9 and TRBJ1-6; possible D gene TRBD1, 5 bases. The CDR3 length is 15 residues. CDR1 and CDR2 (germline): SGDLS, YYNGEE. V was shortened by 0 bases and J by 9 bases, with 13 bases between the two germline ends. For the CDR3, the DNA is TGTGCCAGCAGCGTAGAGGCAGGGACCTTTTCACCCCTCCACTTT. It codes for CASSVEAGTFSPLHF.

This sequence joins TRBV19 and TRBJ1-6; TRBD1 might be the D (5 bases). The CDR3 contains 15 residues. The ends were cut back, 1 base at V and 8 bases at J, with 12 bases in the middle. The germline CDR1 and CDR2 sequences are LNHDA and SQIVND (reference sequence). The CDR3 DNA follows: TGTGCCAGTAGTATAGGGGACTCTCGGGATTCACCCCTCCACTTT. Its translation: CASSIGDSRDSPLHF.

V gene TRBV27 combines with J gene TRBJ2-7; 8 nucleotides match TRBD1. Germline V gene data show CDR1 as MNHEY and CDR2 as SMNVEV (reference sequence). The J segment lost 0 bases and the V segment lost 4 bases, leaving 5 bases of the junction unmatched. This CDR3 has 15 amino acids. For the CDR3, the DNA is TGTGCCAGCAGTTCGACAGGGGACTCCTCCTACGAGCAGTACTTC. Encoded protein: CASSSTGDSSYEQYF.

The J gene is TRBJ2-7, the V gene TRBV29-1, with a tentative D call TRBD2 (5 bases). The CDR3 loop spans 12 amino acids. Per germline, CDR1 SQVTM and CDR2 ANQGSEA. V was cut by 0 bases and J by 6 bases, with 9 bases left in between. The chain's CDR3 is CSVEENRGEQYF. The CDR3 DNA is TGCAGCGTTGAAGAAAATCGGGGCGAGCAGTACTTC.

This clone is a singleton in its sample. The J gene is TRBJ2-4, the V gene TRBV9; TRBD2 agrees at 10 bases. Germline lookup yields CDR1 SGDLS and CDR2 YYNGEE. The CDR3 has 15 amino acids. With V trimmed by 2 bases and J by 6 bases, 5 bases remained unmatched. CDR3 in amino acids: CASSVSGGIGNIQYF. The CDR3 bases are TGTGCCAGCAGCGTTAGCGGGGGGATTGGAAACATTCAGTACTTC.

The V gene is TRBV7-9, the J gene TRBJ2-3, with 9 bases lining up with TRBD2. Looked up from germline, CDR1 is SEHNR and CDR2 is FQNEAQ (reference sequence). The CDR3 length is 16 residues. V shed 5 bases and J 6 bases; nucleotides not matched to a gene: 12. CDR3 in DNA: TGTGCCAGCAGCCTTTTGGCTAGCGGGGCGGGGGATACGCAGTATTTT. Its protein is CASSLLASGAGDTQYF.

The chain is built from TRBV7-9 and TRBJ1-4; D might be TRBD1 (5 bases). Between the trimmed V and J ends, which lost 5 bases and 5 bases, there was a span of 18 bases. The CDR3 consists of 16 residues. Germline assignment: CDR1 SEHNR and CDR2 FQNEAQ (reference sequence). DNA of the CDR3: TGTGCCAGCAGCATTCCTAAGGGGACCGAGAATGAAAAACTGTTTTTT. Translated, it gives CASSIPKGTENEKLFF.